Sequencing of this T cell receptor (beta chain) was carried out in a study of blood T cell repertoires in COVID-19. The overall study: Samples representing acute and convalescent COVID-19 were sourced from the United States, Italy and Spain. Sample material is recorded as cDNA or gDNA derived from T cells, B-cell-depleted T cells, or PBMCs.

As originally analysed: Estimation of nucleated cell counts relied on the amplification of reference gene primers. Assay used: immunoSEQ multiplex PCR; TCRdb lists only in-frame clones, some missing. For V, J and clone size, that table is used; D and trimming come from the DNA. The sample has fewer than 250,000 clones; around nine tenths are singletons. The CDR3 is 15 amino acids. Germline-derived CDR1 and CDR2 are SGHAT and FQNNGV. With 4 bases clipped from V and 0 bases from J, the junction kept 1 base outside the gene matches. The origin of this receptor is a human donor in a cohort sampled during active COVID-19. The chain combines TRBV11-2 with TRBJ1-4, with 8 bases matching TRBD1. Specimen: peripheral blood. The CDR3 loop reads CASSSTGATNEKLFF. The CDR3 DNA follows: TGTGCCAGCAGCTCGACAGGGGCAACTAATGAAAAACTGTTTTTT.